This T cell receptor beta chain derives from a study of cytomegalovirus exposure and HLA in healthy donors (dated by TCRdb to between 2016 and 2019). General notes on the study: In an earlier analysis of approximately 500 of the donors, around 290 Gb of sequence data and 117 million unique TCR beta sequences from roughly 190 million T cells were reported. About 310 gigabases of sequencing data and 70 million to 85 million unique TCR sequences were included in an early release covering about 700 HLA-typed donors. Of the approximately 370 genotyped donors, more than 75% were placed in the genetic ancestry cluster associated with self-reported Caucasian donors. The study aimed to test whether signatures of past pathogen exposure could be identified by cataloging public T cell receptors. Using immunosequencing, the study profiled T cell repertoires from around 680 subjects and related those repertoires to cytomegalovirus serostatus. Along with the roughly 670-subject first cohort, a separate validation cohort of over a hundred different subjects was used. To predict cytomegalovirus infection status, the study brought together high-throughput TCR immunosequencing, statistical association of individual TCRs with disease status, and machine learning. To study patterns of TCR occurrence, a later analysis re-analyzed previously published TCR beta repertoires from several hundred donors and added high-resolution HLA genotyping. Rather than using new phenotypic data, the later analysis identified candidate immune exposures from TCR beta sequences and from how often those sequences occurred across donors. To decide whether each TCR beta V gene segment behaved as functional or pseudogenic, an earlier analysis of fewer than 750 of the donors relied on high-throughput TCR beta sequencing. Donor age, sex, ethnicity and CMV serostatus were compiled alongside the repertoire data. In a later genetic analysis, genome-wide SNP genotypes for about three fifths of the roughly 670 donors were used, and that subset was treated as a discovery cohort. Every repertoire in the discovery cohort had been generated on one and the same sequencing platform. Class I and class II HLA loci were covered by the typing at four-digit resolution. The number of donors typed differed by locus, with about 629-640 for A, B, C, DRB1 and DQB1, roughly 520 for DQA1, 600 to 610 for DPA1, and around 430 for DPB1. Roughly five DR-DQ haplotypes were handled as single units for association and clustering, since linkage in the cohort was strong. Across 300 to 400 genotyped donors of the cohort, an average of about 250,000 unique TCR beta nucleotide sequences per donor were sequenced, and roughly a sixth of those sequences were non-productive.

Libraries were made using the immunoSEQ multiplex PCR assay. The multiplex PCR relied on a mix of 60 forward primers for TCR Vbeta segments and 13 reverse primers for TCR Jbeta segments. A multiplex PCR assay on genomic DNA amplified the CDR3 region of rearranged TCR beta genes. The amplified TCR beta libraries were sequenced on the Illumina HiSeq System as 87-base-pair reads. Processing in the source paper ran as follows. A later analysis counted about 82 million unique TCR beta chains across the 650 to 800 repertoires, and around 12 million of these chains were shared by at least two donors. Raw reads were error-corrected and collapsed into unique sequences by a nearest-neighbor algorithm in which closely related sequences were merged to remove PCR and sequencing errors. V, D and J gene segments were assigned by aligning CDR3 sequences to IMGT reference sequences. For a sequence to be retained, a match of at least six nucleotides to both a V gene segment and a J gene segment was required. Rearrangements were classified as productive when the CDR3 lacked stop codons and remained in frame with V and J, and all other rearrangements were classified as non-productive. CDR3 was defined by IMGT convention, running from the second conserved V-encoded cysteine to the conserved J-encoded phenylalanine. The earlier analysis of approximately 500 of the donors excluded sequences that lacked an unambiguous match to a single V gene segment. In an earlier analysis of a few hundred of the donors, V segments were called functional above 56.7% productive rearrangements and were called segregating when the between-donor standard deviation exceeded 5%. To diagnose cytomegalovirus status from the catalog of TCR beta chain sequences, a statistical classification framework was built. V and J gene assignment, in a later analysis, came from comparing TCR nucleotide sequences with IMGT/GENE-DB human TR gene sequences. Using the TCRdist pipeline, a later analysis assigned CDR3 sequences along with most-parsimonious VDJ recombination scenarios. In a later analysis, each TCR beta chain was defined by its CDR3 amino acid sequence together with its V-gene family, and reads lacking a unique V-gene family were excluded. As a way to deal with suspected cross-contamination and a sequencing artifact, a later analysis dropped hundreds of nucleotide sequences that were highly shared and had low generation probability. In a later analysis, a clonal expansion index was calculated for each public chain from normalized within-repertoire ranks of inferred template counts. Generation probabilities in a later analysis came from a VDJ recombination model fitted to out-of-frame rearrangements, and those results were checked against IGoR. Hypergeometric tests were used in a later analysis to score TCR-TCR, TCR-HLA and TCR-CMV co-occurrence, with a repertoire-size bias correction applied to the TCR pairs. To estimate false discovery rates, a later analysis permuted the HLA or CMV assignments 20 times. In a later analysis, co-occurring TCRs were grouped using DBSCAN, with TCRdist sequence similarity added in when clustering inside HLA-allele-positive subsets. Repertoires with fewer than 30,000 or more than 120,000 public chains were left out of co-occurrence clustering, as were four to six repertoires with anomalous nucleotide sharing. Sourced from immuneACCESS, this table was stored by TCRdb with only in-frame sequences that have V and J called. A share of the clones is absent; for the studies checked, an unresolved V gene accounts for under half, and the remainder has no known explanation. The V and J calls and clone size come from that table; D and trimming were worked out from the DNA. This sample gives more than 200,000 clones in total; almost 80% of them show up just once. The biggest ten clones account for 1.5% to 2% of the sample.

In the germline V gene, CDR1 corresponds to MNHEY and CDR2 to SVGAGI. After removal of 5 bases from V and 4 bases from J, the junction retains 6 bases not matched to a gene. Its CDR3 holds 15 amino acids, cysteine through phenylalanine. CDR3 DNA is the only sequence kept; it has 45 bases, read in frame from the first base. This clone was counted between two and nine times. Its binding antigen is unknown. Qualities for individual bases were not recorded, and no much larger clone is one base off. The cohort was made up of roughly 670 healthy bone marrow donors. At the time of sampling, every cohort member was nominally healthy, though immune exposures that went unrecorded were likely present. The donor was CMV seronegative and was included in the group of a few hundred seronegative cohort members. A peripheral blood sample was provided by each donor, and peripheral blood mononuclear cells were used for TCR beta sequencing. The Qiagen DNeasy Blood Extraction Kit was used to extract genomic DNA from the blood cell samples.

Summary of the overall study and its limitations: Linkage disequilibrium might explain the correlated functional status among segregating V segments, but an unknown experimental factor could not be excluded. A later analysis associated 17,000 or so TCR beta sequences with specific HLA alleles at a false discovery rate of 0.05. Immune exposure information for the cohort was limited to CMV serostatus. In the study, 150 to 200 TCR beta chains were listed as associated with cytomegalovirus. A group of highly shared sequence variants was considered likely to be a technical artifact of the sequencing pipeline. A further reported finding was that TCR beta sequences accurately predicted the HLA-A and HLA-B alleles for most subjects in the first cohort. Because HLA typing was unavailable for some donors at each locus, only the typed subset was used in association tests. The authors suggested that the approach could potentially be generalized to other disease states and immunological phenotypes. In this cohort, only TCR beta chains were sequenced, and detectable features were limited by the absence of alpha or paired-chain data. Presence/absence analyses assumed roughly uniform sequencing depth across donors, an assumption that may not hold. An earlier analysis of 587 of the donors showed that most TCR beta V segments appeared in productive rearrangements either about 87% or about 30% of the time, which broadly matched IMGT annotations. The classifier was reported to diagnose cytomegalovirus status with high specificity and sensitivity in both the original cohort and the validation cohort. When HLA alleles, especially DR and DQ, strongly co-occurred, TCR associations were difficult to assign to individual alleles. Most CMV-associated TCR beta chains appeared to be HLA-restricted in a later analysis, and the HLA associations seemed to be driven largely by CMV exposure. V-gene and J-gene trimming of TCR beta chains was associated with a missense DCLRE1C variant in a later genetic analysis, and the association was replicated in an independent cohort. Most TCR sequences were seen in very few donors, while some public TCRs were found in many individuals. According to a later genetic analysis, donors in an Asian-associated ancestry cluster had fewer N-insertions in productive TCRs than the roughly 670-donor mean. A few of the identified cytomegalovirus-associated TCR beta chains were confirmed in vitro to be specific for cytomegalovirus antigens. In a later analysis, HLA-associated TCR beta chains were found to be more clonally expanded and to have lower generation probabilities than equally common non-associated chains. Roughly 17 rarely observed V segments, including chromosome 9 orphons, were excluded from the earlier analysis of some 590 of the donors because counts were too low. The 87-base-pair reads could not distinguish some IMGT-functional V segments, including TRBV6-2 and TRBV6-3, so those segments were excluded. A later analysis found that TCR association rates varied across HLA loci, with DRB1 alleles showing the most associated TCRs and HLA-C alleles the fewest. According to a later analysis, parvovirus B19, influenza, CMV and Epstein-Barr virus appeared linked to several top co-occurrence clusters.

The receptor was isolated from a man between 18 and 35 years old in good health and CMV-seronegative. The sequenced sample was PBMCs. The chain joins TRBV6-5 to TRBJ1-3; TRBD1 agrees with 9 junctional bases. The DNA sequence follows: TGTGCCAGCAGTCGGGACAGGGTTATCGGAAACACCATATATTTT. It encodes CASSRDRVIGNTIYF.